This T cell receptor (beta chain) appears in the sequencing data of a study of blood T cell repertoires in COVID-19. This CDR3 spans 16 amino acids. Unmatched junction bases numbered 8, after V lost 0 bases and J lost 7 bases. Germline V gene sequence: CDR1 SGHRS, CDR2 YFSETQ. Assay: immunoSEQ multiplex PCR; the TCRdb copy retains only in-frame clones and omits some. Among some 130,000 clones listed, almost 70% were seen once. The sequence was collected from a woman in her sixties or seventies with acute or convalescent COVID-19. The chain uses TRBV5-1 and TRBJ2-1, with 9 bases that match TRBD2. Sequencing was carried out using peripheral blood. In DNA form, the CDR3 reads TGCGCCAGCAGCTTGGATGTTGCGGGAGGGACGAATGAGCAGTTCTTC. It yields the protein CASSLDVAGGTNEQFF.